Presented here are 19 T cell receptor beta chains from one specimen sequenced in a study of OX40 agonist ivuxolimab in advanced cancers. Repertoires were generated with immunoSEQ multiplex PCR, while TCRdb's copy carries only in-frame clones and drops some. In the table there are around 69,000 clones, about 90% of which are singletons. The sample in question was CD4+ or CD8+ T cells sorted from blood, obtained in a trial of the OX40 agonist ivuxolimab. The receptor source for this set is an adult with an advanced solid tumor such as melanoma, head and neck, liver or kidney cancer.

The chain is built from TRBV5-1 and TRBJ2-1; D may be TRBD2 (5 bases). This CDR3 contains 14 residues. The germline V gene encodes CDR1 SGHRS and CDR2 YFSETQ. The V end was cut by 2 bases, the J end by 9 bases, with 15 bases between. The CDR3 region has the DNA TGCGCCAGCAGCTTCATGACTACATCCGTTGAGCAGTTCTTC. Its translation: CASSFMTTSVEQFF.

The chain combines TRBV27 with TRBJ2-7; TRBD1 aligns across 10 bases. Germline trimming cut 6 bases from V and 6 bases from J; bases unmatched to any gene: 5. The CDR3 is 13 amino acids. The germline CDR1 and CDR2 sequences are MNHEY and SMNVEV (reference sequence). For the CDR3, the DNA is TGTGCCAGCAGCCACAGGACAGGGGGCGAGCAGTACTTC. This translates into CASSHRTGGEQYF.

This clone showed up just a few times. The CDR3 DNA follows: TGTGCCATCAGGGAGAACACTGAAGCTTTCTTT. Translating gives CAIRENTEAFF. The chain uses TRBV10-3 and TRBJ1-1; no clear D gene. CDR1 ENHRY and CDR2 SYGVKD come from the germline V gene. The CDR3 spans 11 residues. Trimming cost V 6 bases and J 1 base, with 3 bases left between them.

This clone was seen a single time. This chain connects TRBV11-3 to TRBJ2-7; 7 positions agree with TRBD1. This CDR3 region has 15 residues. The V gene end was trimmed by 5 bases and the J gene end by 0 bases; junction bases not matched to a gene: 7. The germline V gene has CDR1 SGHNT and CDR2 YENEEA. The CDR3 loop is CASSKGQASSYEQYF. The CDR3 DNA is TGTGCCAGCAGCAAAGGACAGGCAAGCTCCTACGAGCAGTACTTC.

This clone has more than one count but fewer than ten. This chain connects TRBV18 to TRBJ1-5; no clear D gene. The CDR3 is 14 amino acids. Trimming took off 2 bases at V and 2 bases at J, with 7 bases between the two ends. Germline V gene data show CDR1 as KGHSH and CDR2 as LQKENI. DNA for the CDR3: TGTGCCAGCTCACCAGGAGGTGGCAATCAGCCCCAGCATTTT. It translates to CASSPGGGNQPQHF.

This clone appeared once. The chain has TRBV7-3 and TRBJ2-1; 7 bases align to TRBD1. In germline, CDR1 is SGHTA, CDR2 FQGTGA. The CDR3 is made up of 13 amino acids. Germline trimming cut 5 bases from V and 7 bases from J; bases unmatched to any gene: 5. The CDR3 here is CASSTQTGNEQFF. CDR3 nucleotide sequence: TGTGCCAGCAGCACCCAGACAGGGAATGAGCAGTTCTTC.

V is TRBV5-1 and J is TRBJ2-3; TRBD2 agrees at 11 bases. V lost 4 bases and J lost 5; bases outside the gene matches: 6. The V gene's germline CDR1 is SGHRS and CDR2 YFSETQ. The CDR3 consists of 15 residues. CDR3 nucleotide sequence: TGCGCCAGCAGCACTAGCGGGAGAGGTGTAGATACGCAGTATTTT. This codes for CASSTSGRGVDTQYF.

This chain joins TRBV11-3 and TRBJ2-7, with D perhaps matching TRBD1 (5 bases). V was cut by 1 base and J by 5 bases, with 15 bases left in between. The germline CDR1 and CDR2 sequences are SGHNT and YENEEA. This CDR3 is built from 15 residues. The CDR3 sequence: CASSLVLAGYHEQYF. Here the CDR3 DNA reads TGTGCCAGCAGCTTAGTTCTGGCAGGGTACCACGAGCAGTACTTC.

This chain joins TRBV6-1 and TRBJ1-2, with 9 positions matching TRBD1. Germline assignment: CDR1 MNHNS and CDR2 SASEGT. V shed 7 bases and J 8 bases; nucleotides not matched to a gene: 5. The CDR3 has 12 amino acids. The CDR3 loop reads CASIRDREGYTF. CDR3 nucleotides: TGTGCCAGCATCCGGGACAGGGAAGGCTACACCTTC.

This clone has only one observation. This chain connects TRBV6-5 to TRBJ1-2; D is possibly TRBD1 (6 bases). V was clipped by 11 bases and J by 5 bases, with 21 bases between them. From germline, CDR1 is MNHEY and CDR2 SVGAGI. The CDR3 covers 14 residues. CDR3: CAVLERGARYGYTF. CDR3 sequence (DNA): TGTGCCGTACTCGAGAGGGGGGCCAGATATGGCTACACCTTC.

V usage is TRBV9 and J usage is TRBJ2-1, with 11 bases matching TRBD2. Germline V lookup: CDR1 SGDLS, CDR2 YYNGEE. The CDR3 has 15 residues. Losses at the gene ends were 1 base for V and 7 bases for J; bases not matched to a gene: 4. The CDR3, as DNA: TGTGCCAGCAGCGTAAAACTAGCGGGAGATAATGAGCAGTTCTTC. Translation gives CASSVKLAGDNEQFF.

The chain uses TRBV5-1 and TRBJ1-1; TRBD1 might be the D (5 bases). The V end was cut by 0 bases, the J end by 8 bases, with 26 bases between. The CDR3 is made up of 18 amino acids. Germline CDR1 and CDR2: SGHRS and YFSETQ. For the CDR3, the DNA is TGCGCCAGCAGCTTGGCCAGAGGCGGGGGGGTACTTAGTAACGAAGCTTTCTTT. This gives the protein CASSLARGGGVLSNEAFF.

The chain uses TRBV9 and TRBJ2-2, with D perhaps matching TRBD1 (6 bases). The germline V gene encodes CDR1 SGDLS and CDR2 YYNGEE. V lost 6 bases, J lost 0 bases, and 9 bases lay in between. CDR3 size: 14 residues. The CDR3 sequence: CASNRASNTGELFF. The CDR3 DNA follows: TGTGCCAGCAACAGGGCATCGAACACCGGGGAGCTGTTTTTT.

As DNA, the CDR3 is TGCGCCAGCAGCTTGGAGGGGACGGCCGTTAGAACTGAAGCTTTCTTT. Protein product: CASSLEGTAVRTEAFF. This chain joins TRBV5-1 and TRBJ1-1, with a possible D match to TRBD1 (5 bases). Trimming left V 0 bases short and J 5 bases short, with 17 bases between. This CDR3 is built from 16 residues. Germline-derived CDR1 and CDR2 are SGHRS and YFSETQ. The full variable domain, with the rest looked up from reference TRBV5-1 and TRBJ1-1, is KAGVTQTPRYLIKTRGQQVTLSCSPISGHRSVSWYQQTPGQGLQFLFEYFSETQRNKGNFPGRFSGRQFSNSRSEMNVSTLELGDSALYLCASSLEGTAVRTEAFFGQGTRLTVV.

This clone was detected only once. The chain links TRBV5-1 to TRBJ2-1; possible D gene TRBD2, 5 bases. Germline CDR1 reads SGHRS; CDR2 reads YFSETQ. The V gene lost 4 bases and the J gene lost 8 bases, with 19 bases spanning the gap. The CDR3 has 15 amino acids. In DNA form, the CDR3 reads TGCGCCAGCAGCATGGACGCTAGCCCCTGGGATGAGCAGTTCTTC. Protein product: CASSMDASPWDEQFF.

The chain has TRBV2 and TRBJ2-5; the D is unclear. Germline CDR1 and CDR2: SNHLY and FYNNEI. V was trimmed by 7 bases and J by 7 bases, leaving 19 bases between them. The CDR3 length is 14 residues. CDR3 residues: CASNPDIDSGTQYF. The CDR3 DNA is TGTGCCAGCAATCCTGACATAGACTCGGGGACCCAGTACTTC.

CDR3 coding DNA: TGTGCCAGTACGAGCGGATCCCCGAGGGAGCAGTACTTC. This sequence encodes CASTSGSPREQYF. The chain recombines TRBV19 with TRBJ2-7; tentative D call: TRBD2 (5 bases). Germline V lookup: CDR1 LNHDA, CDR2 SQIVND (reference sequence). V dropped 7 bases and J dropped 7 bases, with 17 bases sitting between them. CDR3 length equals 13 residues.

The chain combines TRBV28 with TRBJ2-5, with TRBD1 matching over 10 bases. This CDR3 is 17 amino acids long. CDR1 is MDHEN, CDR2 SYDVKM, per germline. Trimming took 5 bases from V and 1 from J; bases not matched to a gene: 10. CDR3 loop: CASSARQGADFQETQYF. The CDR3 DNA follows: TGTGCCAGCAGTGCCCGACAGGGGGCGGACTTCCAAGAGACCCAGTACTTC.

CDR3 DNA sequence: TGTGCCTGGAGTGTACAAAAGGAACCAGGCCGCGGGGGCTACACCTTC. Translating it yields CAWSVQKEPGRGGYTF. J is TRBJ1-2 and V is TRBV30; no clear D. With 0 bases removed from V and 8 bases from J, the gap between germline ends came to 22 bases. This CDR3 region has 16 residues. Germline values: CDR1 GTSNPN, CDR2 SVGIG (reference sequence).